This TCR beta chain stems from a study of prognosis after radiotherapy for stage I lung cancer. The overall study: Tumor type comprised squamous cell carcinoma in about 7 patients and adenocarcinoma in approximately 13. Findings and limits, study-wide: Reportedly, TRBV and TRBJ gene usage differed by presence of metastases in patients.

Two-round multiplex PCR amplified TCR beta CDR3 from genomic DNA. Each TRBV and TRBJ gene had its own primer in the first PCR round. Via MiXCR, TCRdb re-called the multiplex PCR reads, giving one row per CDR3 protein. In the table there are approximately 25,000 distinct CDR3 sequences, around 46% of which are singletons. This clonotype was observed many times. Its antigen is not identified. Sample collection consisted of 5 to 7.5 milliliters of peripheral blood drawn at each of two time points. With 6 bases removed from V and 1 base from J, the gap between germline ends came to 19 bases. The CDR3 is 15 amino acids. Germline V CDR1 and CDR2: DFQATT, SNEGSKA (reference sequence).

The sample in question was PBMCs, obtained before or after stereotactic body radiation therapy (not recorded which). V gene TRBV20-1 combines with J gene TRBJ2-7, with D possibly matching TRBD2 (6 bases). This TCR came from a donor over 45 with non-small cell lung cancer. This CDR3 reads CSAELGSRGSYEQYF. CDR3 coding DNA: TGCAGTGCCGAACTAGGGTCGCGGGGATCCTACGAGCAGTACTTC.